This T cell receptor (beta chain) was captured in a study of blood T cell repertoires in COVID-19. Study summary: Acute and convalescent COVID-19 samples came from the United States, Italy and Spain. In each case, the material was cDNA or gDNA derived from T cells, B-cell-depleted T cells, or PBMCs.

Per the original methods: Researchers report that nucleated cell counts were estimated from reference gene primer amplification. Assay used: immunoSEQ multiplex PCR; TCRdb lists only in-frame clones, some missing. V and J calls and clone size come straight from that table; D and trimming were deduced from the DNA. The sample has about 68,000 clones; approximately 79% are singletons. Germline V CDR1 and CDR2: LGHDT, YNNKEL (reference sequence). The length of the CDR3 is 15 residues. Trimming cost V 1 base and J 2 bases; bases outside gene matches: 4. V and J are TRBV3-1 (or the pseudogene TRBV3-2) and TRBJ2-7; TRBD1 aligns across 8 bases. Sequencing was done on a sample of peripheral blood. The origin of this receptor is a woman aged 55-70 years with acute or convalescent COVID-19. The CDR3: CASSQAGTGTYEQYF. CDR3 DNA sequence: TGTGCCAGCAGCCAAGCCGGGACAGGTACCTACGAGCAGTACTTC.